A single sample gave rise to the 8 T cell receptor beta chains below, sequenced in a study of T cell repertoires in cytomegalovirus infection (dated by TCRdb to the late 2010s). Instrument on record: Illumina HiSeq 1500. TCRdb passed the public sequencing reads through fastp at Q25 and MiXCR, retaining productive beta sequences. Identical CDR3 proteins give one entry, which carries the most common genes and DNA. Present in this sample are some 270,000 distinct CDR3 sequences, 15% to 20% of which were seen just once. About half of the sample is taken by the ten largest. Input material: CD8+ T cells from PBMCs. The receptors stem from a human donor in good health (CMV status not recorded). Some clones in this sample may be carry-over from other donors' samples.

This clonotype showed up just a few times. The chain recombines TRBV7-6 with TRBJ2-7; maybe TRBD1 (6 bases). V was pared by 5 bases and J by 3 bases, with 14 bases between. Germline V gene sequence: CDR1 SGHVS, CDR2 FNYEAQ. The CDR3 contains 14 residues. CDR3 DNA sequence: TGTGCCAGCAGCCCCGACAGGAATTACTACGAGCAGTACTTC. This encodes CASSPDRNYYEQYF. Full variable domain (outside the CDR3, taken from reference TRBV7-6 and TRBJ2-7): GAGVSQSPRYKVTKRGQDVALRCDPISGHVSLYWYRQALGQGPEFLTYFNYEAQQDKSGLPNDRFSAERPEGSISTLTIQRTEQRDSAMYRCASSPDRNYYEQYFGPGTRLTVT.

Only a few counts were recorded for this clonotype. V is TRBV6-2 or TRBV6-3 and J is TRBJ1-2, with no clear D. V lost 2 bases and J 5 bases, leaving 15 bases between the germline ends. This CDR3 is 15 amino acids long. The germline V gene encodes CDR1 MNHEY and CDR2 SVGEGT. This chain's CDR3 is CASSYDEGSDYGYTF. CDR3 in DNA: TGTGCCAGCAGTTACGACGAAGGCAGTGATTATGGCTACACCTTC.

The table lists this clonotype with a few counts. This chain uses TRBV12-3 or TRBV12-4 with TRBJ2-3, with D possibly called TRBD1 or TRBD2 (5 bases each). This CDR3 is 13 amino acids long. V lost 8 bases and J lost 4, with 13 bases in between. The CDR3 is CASRGQGPDTQYF. CDR3 DNA sequence: TGTGCCAGCCGAGGGCAGGGTCCAGATACGCAGTATTTT.

DNA of the CDR3: TGTGCCAGCAGCTTGACAGGGGGCCCTGGGGCCAACGTCCTGACTTTC. Translated, it gives CASSLTGGPGANVLTF. The J gene is TRBJ2-6, the V gene TRBV14; 10 nucleotides agree with TRBD1. V shed 5 bases and J 2 bases; nucleotides not matched to a gene: 3. The CDR3 covers 16 residues. Germline V gene sequence: CDR1 SGHDN, CDR2 FVKESK.

Worth noting for this clonotype: A much larger clone differs by one base, so this may be a read error. V gene TRBV25-1 combines with J gene TRBJ2-1, with D unclear. This CDR3 comprises 13 residues. Looked up from germline, CDR1 is MGHDK and CDR2 is SYGVNS. Trimming left V 5 bases short and J 7 bases short, with 12 bases between. In DNA, the CDR3 is TGTGCCAGCAGTCCCCTCCTAGGGAATGAGCAGTTCTTC. This gives the protein CASSPLLGNEQFF.

The rearrangement links TRBV2 to TRBJ2-5; 9 nucleotides align to TRBD1. This CDR3 region has 14 residues. The germline CDR1 and CDR2 sequences are SNHLY and FYNNEI. The junction had 6 bases not matched to a gene; V was cut back by 6 bases and J by 4 bases. The DNA of the CDR3 is TGTGCCAGCAGCCGCGGACAGGGGAGAGAGACCCAGTACTTC. Translating gives CASSRGQGRETQYF.

This clonotype showed up many times. The gene calls are TRBV7-9 and TRBJ2-3; the D gene is possibly TRBD1 (6 bases). V was clipped by 5 bases and J by 1 base, with 16 bases between them. The V gene's germline CDR1 is SEHNR and CDR2 FQNEAQ (reference sequence). This CDR3 comprises 16 residues. The CDR3 sequence is CASSPRGTWGTDTQYF. The CDR3 DNA follows: TGTGCCAGCAGCCCTCGAGGGACATGGGGCACAGATACGCAGTATTTT.

The chain carries TRBV4-1 and TRBJ2-2, with D perhaps matching TRBD1 or TRBD2 (5 bases each). Germline-derived CDR1 and CDR2 are MGHRA and YSYEKL. V gave up 0 bases and J gave up 1 base, with 12 bases separating them. This CDR3 spans 17 amino acids. The CDR3 spells CASSQDRGAGNTGELFF. CDR3 DNA: TGCGCCAGCAGCCAAGATAGGGGAGCCGGGAACACCGGGGAGCTGTTTTTT.